The rows below give T cell receptor beta chains drawn from one sample of a study of CD8 T cells in ankylosing spondylitis. TCRdb reprocessed the 5' RACE reads with MiXCR, giving one entry per CDR3 protein. Of roughly 440,000 distinct CDR3 sequences in the sample, 15% to 20% were seen once. Sample: blood, either unsorted or a sorted T cell fraction (not recorded which). The receptor set was obtained from a male donor with ankylosing spondylitis. CDR3s include the opening cysteine and the closing phenylalanine or tryptophan. The order of the fields is D gene, J gene, clone size, V gene, CDR3 protein, CDR3 DNA. D genes are given only for firm matches. Clone size is not always given. Where it is, it says once, few, many or a class for expanded clones.

>.|TRBJ2-1|.|TRBV20-1
CSARWVGEQFF
TGCAGTGCTAGATGGGTGGGTGAGCAGTTCTTC
>.|TRBJ2-2|few|TRBV24-1
CATAAEGNTGELFF
TGTGCCACCGCGGCCGAAGGGAACACCGGGGAGCTGTTTTTT
>.|TRBJ1-6|few|TRBV6-1
CASKKERGNSPLHF
TGTGCCAGCAAAAAGGAAAGGGGGAATTCACCCCTCCACTTT
>.|TRBJ2-2|few|TRBV6-1
CASTRGAGNTGELFF
TGTGCCAGCACCCGGGGGGCGGGGAACACCGGGGAGCTGTTTTTT
>.|TRBJ2-7|.|TRBV7-9
CASSTSSPYEQYF
TGTGCCAGCAGCACCTCCAGCCCCTACGAGCAGTACTTC
>.|TRBJ2-6|many|TRBV12-3/TRBV12-4
CASSTRRGSGANVLTF
TGTGCCAGCAGTACTCGCAGGGGTTCTGGGGCCAACGTCCTGACTTTC
>.|TRBJ1-6|.|TRBV12-3/TRBV12-4
CASTGGSNNSPLHF
TGTGCCAGCACCGGGGGGTCTAATAATTCACCCCTCCACTTT
>.|TRBJ2-7|.|TRBV7-2
CASSSKMGAQYF
TGTGCCAGCAGCTCTAAGATGGGGGCCCAGTACTTC
>.|TRBJ2-2|many|TRBV5-1
CASRDGRATGELFF
TGCGCCAGCAGGGACGGGAGAGCCACCGGGGAGCTGTTTTTT
>.|TRBJ1-3|many|TRBV29-1
CSVEGTDSGNTIYF
TGCAGCGTTGAAGGGACTGACTCTGGAAACACCATATATTTT
>TRBD1|TRBJ2-5|few|TRBV4-1
CASSTNRGSAETQYF
TGCGCCAGCAGCACCAACAGGGGTTCGGCAGAGACCCAGTACTTC
>TRBD1|TRBJ2-1|few|TRBV6-1
CASSAGGVYNEQFF
TGTGCCAGCAGTGCAGGGGGCGTATACAATGAGCAGTTCTTC